This T cell receptor beta chain appears in the sequencing data of a study of regulatory T cells in long-lasting Graves disease. The study's findings and limits: Graves' patients with persistent disease showed TCR diversity lower than patients newly diagnosed.

The time point: newly diagnosed GD, antithyroid drugs for less than 3 months. Preparation of the TCR library used RNA extracted from PBMCs. This CDR3 region has 13 residues. Germline lookup yields CDR1 SNHLY and CDR2 FYNNEI. V was clipped by 6 bases and J by 0 bases, with 7 bases between them. Arm-PCR of CDR3 regions and iRepertoire HTBI primers were the basis on which TCR beta libraries were built. TCRdb independently ran MiXCR on the multiplex PCR reads; one entry per CDR3 protein. The data contain 400,000 to 650,000 distinct CDR3 sequences, around 16% of them singletons. This clonotype occurred a few times. Its antigen is not known. These data were likewise used in another study, on T cells in Graves' hyperthyroidism and ophthalmopathy. That work adds: Orbital computed tomography and thyroid ultrasound, together with serum TRAb and thyroxine and clinical symptoms, were used for diagnoses. When the TCR CDR3 underwent first-round RT-PCR, the HTBI primer set was used.

This rearrangement joins TRBV2 to TRBJ2-3, with D unresolved. This TCR was sampled from a woman aged 35-60 years with Graves disease. The sample was peripheral blood mononuclear cells (PBMCs), taken at new diagnosis, from a patient treated with antithyroid drugs. CDR3 nucleotides: TGTGCCAGCAGGGTTAGGAGCACAGATACGCAGTATTTT. Translating it yields CASRVRSTDTQYF. Combining the CDR3 with reference TRBV2 and TRBJ2-3 gives the whole variable domain EPEVTQTPSHQVTQMGQEVILRCVPISNHLYFYWYRQILGQKVEFLVSFYNNEISEKSEIFDDQFSVERPDGSNFTLKIRSTKLEDSAMYFCASRVRSTDTQYFGPGTRLTVL.